The clone carrying this TCR beta chain has ten or more counts. The CDR3 totals 15 residues. V dropped 2 bases and J dropped 6; count of bases not matched to a gene: 9. CDR1 and CDR2 from the germline V gene are MNHEY and SVGAGI. TCRdb passed the RT-PCR reads through MiXCR, listing each CDR3 protein once. Counted here are about 680,000 distinct CDR3 sequences, approximately 14% occurring once; the ten biggest clones make up 3.6%. This clonotype was obtained from a female donor in good health, serving as a healthy control. Source material: memory CD4+ T cells from blood. The rearrangement uses TRBV6-5 and TRBJ1-2; TRBD1 agrees at 7 bases. CDR3 region: CASSYNRGNPHGYTF. CDR3 bases: TGTGCCAGCAGTTACAACAGGGGAAACCCCCATGGCTACACCTTC.